These 3 T cell receptor beta chains were sequenced from one sample in a study of cytomegalovirus exposure and HLA in healthy donors. TCRdb's copy holds only in-frame clones and misses some; the assay was immunoSEQ multiplex PCR. Of some 170,000 clones in the sample, approximately 90% were seen once. Sequencing was done on a sample of PBMCs. These receptor sequences come from a woman in her 30s in good health and CMV-seronegative.

This chain uses TRBV4-3 with TRBJ2-3, with 15 bases aligning to TRBD2. Per the germline V gene, CDR1 is LGHNA and CDR2 is YSLEER. The CDR3 contains 20 residues. The V gene end was trimmed by 1 base and the J gene end by 2 bases; junction bases not matched to a gene: 10. The CDR3: CASSQVVGLAGGLDTDTQYF. Here the CDR3 DNA reads TGCGCCAGCAGCCAAGTGGTAGGACTAGCGGGGGGGCTGGACACAGATACGCAGTATTTT.

The gene calls are TRBV19 and TRBJ2-2; TRBD1 agrees at 10 bases. After removal of 6 bases from V and 7 bases from J, the junction contained 5 bases not matched to a gene. CDR3 length: 14 amino acids. Germline-derived CDR1 and CDR2 are LNHDA and SQIVND (reference sequence). The CDR3 here is CASSPTGGGGELFF. The CDR3 coding sequence is TGTGCCAGTAGCCCGACAGGGGGCGGCGGGGAGCTGTTTTTT.

This sequence joins TRBV4-1 and TRBJ1-4; D gene ambiguous. Per the germline V gene, CDR1 is MGHRA and CDR2 is YSYEKL. The CDR3 length is 17 residues. The V end lost 0 bases, the J end lost 5 bases, and 16 bases lay between the germline ends. The CDR3 is CASSQEGSGLENEKLFF. CDR3 nucleotides: TGCGCCAGCAGCCAAGAGGGCAGCGGCCTCGAGAATGAAAAACTGTTTTTT.